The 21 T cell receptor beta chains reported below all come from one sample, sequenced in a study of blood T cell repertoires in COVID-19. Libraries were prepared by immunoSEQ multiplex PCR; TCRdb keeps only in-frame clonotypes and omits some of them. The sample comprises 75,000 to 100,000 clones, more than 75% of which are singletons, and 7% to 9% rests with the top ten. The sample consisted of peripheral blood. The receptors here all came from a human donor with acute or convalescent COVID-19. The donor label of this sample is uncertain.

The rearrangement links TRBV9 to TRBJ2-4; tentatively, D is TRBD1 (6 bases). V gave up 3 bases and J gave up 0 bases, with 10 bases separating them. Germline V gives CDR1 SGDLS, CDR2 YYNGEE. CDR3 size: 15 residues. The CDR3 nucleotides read TGTGCCAGCAGCGCCCAGACAGGAGCCAAAAACATTCAGTACTTC. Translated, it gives CASSAQTGAKNIQYF.

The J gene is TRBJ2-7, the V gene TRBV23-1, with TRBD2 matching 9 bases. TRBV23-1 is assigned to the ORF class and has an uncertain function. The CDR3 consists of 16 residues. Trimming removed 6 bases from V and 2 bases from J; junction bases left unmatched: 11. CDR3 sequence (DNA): TGCGCCAGCAGGCTCAGCAGCGGGGGGCCGGCCTACGAGCAGTACTTC. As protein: CASRLSSGGPAYEQYF.

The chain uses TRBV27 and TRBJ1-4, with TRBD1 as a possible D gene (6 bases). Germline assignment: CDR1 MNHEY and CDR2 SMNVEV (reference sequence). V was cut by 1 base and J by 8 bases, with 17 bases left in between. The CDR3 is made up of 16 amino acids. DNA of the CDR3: TGTGCCAGCAGTTTATTTGGGAGAGGGGGAAGGGAAAAACTGTTTTTT. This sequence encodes CASSLFGRGGREKLFF.

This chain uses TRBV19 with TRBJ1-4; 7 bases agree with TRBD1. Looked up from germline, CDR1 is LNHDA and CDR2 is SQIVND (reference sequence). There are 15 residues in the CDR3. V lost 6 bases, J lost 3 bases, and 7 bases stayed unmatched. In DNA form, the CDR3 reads TGTGCCAGTAGCTCAGGGGGGCGGGCTAATGAAAAACTGTTTTTT. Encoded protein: CASSSGGRANEKLFF.

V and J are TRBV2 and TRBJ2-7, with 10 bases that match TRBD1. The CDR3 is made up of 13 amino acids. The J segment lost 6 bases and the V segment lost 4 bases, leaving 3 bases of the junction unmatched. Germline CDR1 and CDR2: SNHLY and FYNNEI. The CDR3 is CASSVGQGTEQYF. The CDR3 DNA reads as TGTGCCAGCAGTGTGGGACAGGGGACCGAGCAGTACTTC.

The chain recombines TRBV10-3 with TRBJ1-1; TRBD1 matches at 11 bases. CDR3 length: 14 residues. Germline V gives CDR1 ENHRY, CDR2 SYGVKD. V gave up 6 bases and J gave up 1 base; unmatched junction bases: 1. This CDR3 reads CAIRGQGANTEAFF. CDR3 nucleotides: TGTGCCATCAGAGGACAGGGGGCGAACACTGAAGCTTTCTTT.

Written as DNA, the CDR3 is TGTGCCAGCAGCGCGACTAGCGGGGGCACAGATACGCAGTATTTT. Its translation is CASSATSGGTDTQYF. This chain links TRBV7-2 with TRBJ2-3; TRBD2 matches at 11 bases. The CDR3 spans 15 residues. V gave up 5 bases and J gave up 1 base; unmatched junction bases: 2. Per the germline V gene, CDR1 is SGHTA and CDR2 is FQGNSA.

CDR3 sequence: CASSHGTGDTEAFF. The CDR3 region has the DNA TGTGCCAGCAGCCACGGGACAGGGGACACTGAAGCTTTCTTT. The V call is TRBV7-9, the J call TRBJ1-1; 10 bases are a match to TRBD1. This CDR3 spans 14 amino acids. Germline V gene lookup returns CDR1 SEHNR and CDR2 FQNEAQ (reference sequence). The junction had 3 bases not matched to a gene; V was cut back by 5 bases and J by 3 bases.

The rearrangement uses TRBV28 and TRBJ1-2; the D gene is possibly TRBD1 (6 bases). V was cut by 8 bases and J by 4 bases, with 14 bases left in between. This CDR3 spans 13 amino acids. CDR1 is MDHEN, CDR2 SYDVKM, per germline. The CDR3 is CASRDGQSYGYTF. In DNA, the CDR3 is TGTGCCAGCCGGGACGGACAGAGCTATGGCTACACCTTC.

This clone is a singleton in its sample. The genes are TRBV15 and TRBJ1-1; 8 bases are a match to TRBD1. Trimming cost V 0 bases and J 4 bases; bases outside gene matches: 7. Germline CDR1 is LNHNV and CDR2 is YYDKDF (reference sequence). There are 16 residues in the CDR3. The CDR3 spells CATSRDRGQGGTEAFF. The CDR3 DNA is TGTGCCACCAGCAGAGATCGTGGACAGGGCGGCACTGAAGCTTTCTTT.

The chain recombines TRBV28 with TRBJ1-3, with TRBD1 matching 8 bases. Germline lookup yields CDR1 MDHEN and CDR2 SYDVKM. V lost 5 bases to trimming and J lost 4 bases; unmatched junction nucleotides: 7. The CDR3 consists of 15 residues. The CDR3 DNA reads TGTGCCAGCAGTAGACAGGGGACGAAAGGAAACACCATATATTTT. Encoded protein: CASSRQGTKGNTIYF.

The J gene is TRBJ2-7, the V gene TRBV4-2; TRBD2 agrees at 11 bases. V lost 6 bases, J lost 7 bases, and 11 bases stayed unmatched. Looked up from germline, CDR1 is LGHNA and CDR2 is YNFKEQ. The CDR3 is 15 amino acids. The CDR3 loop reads CASRRLAGGEREQYF. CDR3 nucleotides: TGTGCCAGCAGACGTCTAGCGGGGGGCGAAAGGGAGCAGTACTTC.

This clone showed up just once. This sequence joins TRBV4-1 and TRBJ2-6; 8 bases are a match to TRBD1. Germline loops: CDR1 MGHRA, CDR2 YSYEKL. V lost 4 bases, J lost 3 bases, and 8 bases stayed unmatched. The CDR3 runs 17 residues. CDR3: CASSRAQGALGANVLTF. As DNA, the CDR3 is TGCGCCAGCAGCCGAGCCCAGGGGGCGCTTGGGGCCAACGTCCTGACTTTC.

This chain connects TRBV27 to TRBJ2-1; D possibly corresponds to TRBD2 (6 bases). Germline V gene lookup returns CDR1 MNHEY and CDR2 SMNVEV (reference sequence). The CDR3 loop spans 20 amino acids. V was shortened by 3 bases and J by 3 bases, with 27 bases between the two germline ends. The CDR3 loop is CASSFRVGGGTSRFYNEQFF. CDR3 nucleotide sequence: TGTGCCAGCAGTTTCCGGGTCGGTGGGGGGACTTCCCGATTCTACAATGAGCAGTTCTTC.

The CDR3 sequence is CASSYKTAYMNTEAFF. For the CDR3, the DNA is TGTGCCAGCAGTTACAAGACAGCTTATATGAACACTGAAGCTTTCTTT. The genes are TRBV27 and TRBJ1-1, with D possibly TRBD1 on 5 matching bases. The CDR3 loop spans 16 amino acids. Germline V gene data show CDR1 as MNHEY and CDR2 as SMNVEV (reference sequence). V lost 4 bases and J 0 bases, leaving 15 bases between the germline ends.

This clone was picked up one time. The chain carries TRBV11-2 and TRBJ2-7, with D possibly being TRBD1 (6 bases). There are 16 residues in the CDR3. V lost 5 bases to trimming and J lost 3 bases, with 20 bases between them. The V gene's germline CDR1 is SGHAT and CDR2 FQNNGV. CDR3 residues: CASSRTVGQVFYEQYF. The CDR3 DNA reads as TGTGCCAGCAGCCGAACCGTGGGACAAGTCTTCTACGAGCAGTACTTC.

The CDR3 nucleotides read TGTGCCTGGAGTGAAGGGGGGACAGGTAAAAAGCAGTTCTTC. It is translated as CAWSEGGTGKKQFF. The chain joins TRBV30 to TRBJ2-1; the match to TRBD1 covers 8 bases. V was clipped by 1 base and J by 11 bases; unmatched bases: 10. The CDR3 loop spans 14 amino acids. The germline V gene encodes CDR1 GTSNPN and CDR2 SVGIG (reference sequence).

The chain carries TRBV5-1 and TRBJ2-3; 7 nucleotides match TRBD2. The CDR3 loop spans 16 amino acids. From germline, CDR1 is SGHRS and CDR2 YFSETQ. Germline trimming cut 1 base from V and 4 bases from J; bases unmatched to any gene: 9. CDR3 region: CASSLYPGRVADTQYF. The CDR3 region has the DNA TGCGCCAGCAGCTTGTATCCAGGGAGGGTTGCAGATACGCAGTATTTT.

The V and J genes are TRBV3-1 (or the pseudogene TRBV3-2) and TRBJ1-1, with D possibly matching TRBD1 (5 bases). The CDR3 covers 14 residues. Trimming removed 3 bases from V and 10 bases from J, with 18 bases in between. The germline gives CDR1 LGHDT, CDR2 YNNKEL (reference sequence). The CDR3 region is CASSQATDLNSAFF. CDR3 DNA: TGTGCCAGCAGCCAGGCGACAGACCTCAACTCAGCTTTCTTT.

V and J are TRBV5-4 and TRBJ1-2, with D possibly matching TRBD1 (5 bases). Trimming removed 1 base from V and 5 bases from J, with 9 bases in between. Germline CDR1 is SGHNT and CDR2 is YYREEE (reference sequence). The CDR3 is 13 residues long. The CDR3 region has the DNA TGTGCCAGCAGCTTGTTTGGGACTTATGGCTACACCTTC. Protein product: CASSLFGTYGYTF.

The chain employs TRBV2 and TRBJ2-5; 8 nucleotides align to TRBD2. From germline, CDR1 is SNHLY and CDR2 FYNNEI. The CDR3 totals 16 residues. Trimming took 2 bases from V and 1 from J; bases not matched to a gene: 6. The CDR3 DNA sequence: TGTGCCAGCAGTGAACTTGGCGGGGGGTCCCAAGAGACCCAGTACTTC. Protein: CASSELGGGSQETQYF.